These T cell receptor beta chains were read from a single sample in a study of blood T cell repertoires in COVID-19. The data were produced by immunoSEQ multiplex PCR, yet TCRdb's version contains in-frame clones alone and is incomplete. The repertoire holds 310,000 or so clones, with around 90% as singletons. Sequenced input: peripheral blood. The receptors here all came from a man aged 50 to 60 with active or convalescent COVID-19. The CDR3 runs from the conserved cysteine through the conserved F or W. The D gene is left open where the match is weak. The size field is filled for only some rows; it gives once, few, many or a size class.

clone size	V gene	D gene	J gene	CDR3 protein	CDR3 DNA
-	TRBV24-1	TRBD2	TRBJ2-3	CATSDRPGTSGADTQYF	TGTGCCACCAGTGATCGACCCGGGACTAGCGGGGCAGATACGCAGTATTTT
-	TRBV6-5	TRBD1	TRBJ2-7	CASKAGDRGLYF	TGTGCCAGCAAAGCGGGAGACAGGGGGCTATACTTC
-	TRBV5-4	TRBD1	TRBJ2-5	CASSSAGTAKETQYF	TGTGCCAGCAGCTCCGCCGGGACAGCAAAAGAGACCCAGTACTTC
-	TRBV9	TRBD1	TRBJ2-1	CASSVTGTGGNEQFF	TGTGCCAGCAGCGTAACCGGGACAGGAGGGAATGAGCAGTTCTTC
-	TRBV28	TRBD1	TRBJ1-5	CASSPLDRTIGQPQHF	TGTGCCAGCAGCCCCCTGGACAGGACAATAGGCCAGCCCCAGCATTTT
-	TRBV3-1/TRBV3-2	TRBD2	TRBJ2-3	CASSHSGSADTQYF	TGTGCCAGCAGCCATAGCGGGAGCGCAGATACGCAGTATTTT
once	TRBV27	TRBD1	TRBJ1-5	CASSFRGGDSNIGQPQHF	TGTGCCAGCAGCTTCCGGGGGGGGGACAGCAATATAGGGCAGCCCCAGCATTTT
-	TRBV12-5	TRBD1	TRBJ1-1	CASGLEGANTEAFF	TGTGCTAGTGGTTTGGAGGGGGCCAACACTGAAGCTTTCTTT
-	TRBV5-5	-	TRBJ1-5	CASSFMGGDNQPQHF	TGTGCCAGCAGCTTCATGGGGGGAGACAATCAGCCCCAGCATTTT
once	TRBV6-6	-	TRBJ1-3	CASSPPGSGNTIYF	TGTGCCAGCAGTCCGCCGGGGTCTGGAAACACCATATATTTT
-	TRBV28	TRBD1	TRBJ1-1	CASSSPGTGDTEAFF	TGTGCCAGCAGTTCGCCCGGGACAGGGGACACTGAAGCTTTCTTT
-	TRBV18	-	TRBJ1-1	CASSPREETEAFF	TGTGCCAGCTCACCACGTGAGGAAACTGAAGCTTTCTTT
-	TRBV23-1	-	TRBJ1-6	CASSQWVSGNPRSSYNSPLHF	TGCGCCAGCAGTCAATGGGTTTCTGGCAACCCGAGGAGCTCCTATAATTCACCCCTCCACTTT
once	TRBV9	-	TRBJ1-1	CASSPTGFTEAFF	TGTGCCAGCAGCCCCACAGGGTTTACTGAAGCTTTCTTT
-	TRBV5-1	TRBD1	TRBJ2-5	CASRITGDQETQYF	TGCGCCAGCAGAATTACAGGGGACCAAGAGACCCAGTACTTC
-	TRBV6-5	-	TRBJ1-1	CASSSQTDEAFF	TGTGCCAGCAGTTCACAGACCGATGAAGCTTTCTTT
-	TRBV27	TRBD2	TRBJ2-7	CASSLTSGSSYEQYF	TGTGCCAGCAGCCTGACTAGCGGGTCCTCCTACGAGCAGTACTTC
-	TRBV7-2	-	TRBJ2-1	CASSLEVSSYNEQFF	TGTGCCAGCAGCTTGGAGGTTAGCTCCTACAATGAGCAGTTCTTC
once	TRBV7-8	-	TRBJ2-2	CASSFPVGAGELFF	TGTGCCAGCAGCTTCCCAGTGGGCGCCGGGGAGCTGTTTTTT
-	TRBV2	TRBD1	TRBJ1-3	CASSRQGGGNTIYF	TGTGCCAGCAGTCGACAGGGGGGAGGAAACACCATATATTTT
-	TRBV5-1	-	TRBJ2-1	CASSLDVGQPSQFF	TGCGCCAGCAGCTTGGACGTTGGACAACCGTCGCAGTTCTTC
-	TRBV29-1	TRBD2	TRBJ2-3	CSTQHSGKSTDTQYF	TGCAGCACTCAGCATAGCGGGAAAAGCACAGATACGCAGTATTTT
-	TRBV5-1	TRBD1	TRBJ1-1	CASSLQGADTEAFF	TGCGCCAGCAGCTTACAGGGGGCGGACACTGAAGCTTTCTTT
-	TRBV4-3	-	TRBJ2-1	CASSQGLPRSEQFF	TGCGCCAGCAGCCAAGGCCTCCCGAGGAGTGAGCAGTTCTTC
-	TRBV18	-	TRBJ1-1	CASSPGQDSEAFF	TGTGCCAGCTCACCGGGACAAGACTCTGAAGCTTTCTTT
few	TRBV30	TRBD1	TRBJ1-5	CAWSRPGTGGSSSNQPQHF	TGTGCCTGGAGCAGACCCGGGACAGGGGGCTCAAGTAGCAATCAGCCCCAGCATTTT